This entry lists 10 T cell receptor beta chains sequenced from one sample in a study of T cells in Graves' hyperthyroidism and ophthalmopathy. RNA transcripts were the template for amplifying TCR beta CDR3 regions. Using the HTBI primer set, a first-round RT-PCR was run on the TCR CDR3. TCRdb redid the calling of the multiplex PCR reads with MiXCR, one entry per CDR3 protein. Of 340,000 or so distinct CDR3 sequences listed, approximately 22% are singletons. What was sequenced was blood. Every receptor here comes from a woman between 45 and 60 years old with Graves' hyperthyroidism.

This clonotype was counted a few times. The rearrangement joins TRBV25-1 to TRBJ1-6; D possibly corresponds to TRBD1 (6 bases). V was clipped by 8 bases and J by 0 bases, with 8 bases between them. This CDR3 comprises 14 residues. Germline values: CDR1 MGHDK, CDR2 SYGVNS. The CDR3 DNA sequence: TGTGCCAGCCAGGACAGCTCCTATAATTCACCCCTCCACTTT. Protein sequence: CASQDSSYNSPLHF.

In this sample, this clonotype turned up many times. The V and J genes are TRBV27 and TRBJ1-1, with D unclear. V lost 5 bases to trimming and J lost 7 bases, with 14 bases between them. Germline loops: CDR1 MNHEY, CDR2 SMNVEV (reference sequence). The CDR3 consists of 13 residues. The CDR3 sequence is CASSVGFGDEAFF. CDR3 bases: TGTGCCAGCAGTGTCGGGTTTGGCGATGAAGCTTTCTTT.

The table lists this clonotype with a few counts. The chain employs TRBV6-1 and TRBJ1-1, with D possibly being TRBD1 (6 bases). Trimming cost V 8 bases and J 2 bases, with 21 bases left between them. Germline CDR1 and CDR2: MNHNS and SASEGT. This CDR3 has 16 residues. This chain's CDR3 is CASGGWGAGPNTEAFF. CDR3 DNA: TGTGCCAGCGGTGGTTGGGGGGCGGGACCCAACACTGAAGCTTTCTTT.

This clonotype was seen repeatedly, ten times or more. The genes are TRBV2 and TRBJ1-1, with D maybe TRBD1 (6 bases). This CDR3 is 13 amino acids long. V lost 5 bases and J lost 4, with 11 bases in between. Looked up from germline, CDR1 is SNHLY and CDR2 is FYNNEI. The CDR3 DNA reads as TGTGCCAGCAGTAGGGGGGGGATCACTGAAGCTTTCTTT. It encodes CASSRGGITEAFF.

In its sample, this clonotype was seen many times. The chain is built from TRBV28 and TRBJ1-5; D might be TRBD1 (6 bases). Per germline, CDR1 MDHEN and CDR2 SYDVKM. The CDR3 has 15 amino acids. Between the trimmed V and J ends, which lost 1 base and 3 bases, there was a span of 10 bases. This chain's CDR3 is CASSLLQGLNQPQHF. CDR3 nucleotide sequence: TGTGCCAGCAGTTTATTACAGGGTCTCAATCAGCCCCAGCATTTT.

The chain combines TRBV20-1 with TRBJ2-5; D is undetermined. CDR3 length: 12 amino acids. Trimming took off 2 bases at V and 0 bases at J, with 4 bases between the two ends. CDR1 is DFQATT, CDR2 SNEGSKA, per germline (reference sequence). CDR3 in DNA: TGCAGTGCTAGACCCTACCAAGAGACCCAGTACTTC. Residues: CSARPYQETQYF.

This clonotype was recorded at least ten times. The gene calls are TRBV30 and TRBJ1-1, with 7 bases identical to TRBD1. The V and J ends lost 8 bases and 9 bases, in that order; junction bases with no gene match: 6. The germline V gene encodes CDR1 GTSNPN and CDR2 SVGIG (reference sequence). The CDR3 runs 10 residues. The CDR3 DNA sequence: TGTGCCGGGGGGGGACAGAAAGCTTTCTTT. Protein product: CAGGGQKAFF.

This clonotype was picked up a small number of times. Possible read error: a much larger clone is one base away. The chain joins TRBV7-2 to TRBJ2-2; D perhaps matches TRBD2 (5 bases). Germline CDR1 is SGHTA and CDR2 is FQGNSA. The CDR3 length is 13 residues. CDR3 residues: CASSTVLAGELSF. CDR3 in DNA: TGTGCCAGCAGCACTGTTCTAGCCGGGGAGCTGTCTTTT.

V is TRBV11-2 and J is TRBJ1-1; TRBD1 might be the D (6 bases). Germline values: CDR1 SGHAT, CDR2 FQNNGV. The CDR3 covers 16 residues. V dropped 4 bases and J dropped 5 bases, with 20 bases sitting between them. The DNA for the CDR3 is TGTGCCAGCAGCTCTAGTTGGCCCGGGGGCAGGACTGAAGCTTTCTTT. Encoded protein: CASSSSWPGGRTEAFF.

This clonotype was recorded many times. This chain joins TRBV20-1 and TRBJ1-2; D gene uncertain. Germline V gene sequence: CDR1 DFQATT, CDR2 SNEGSKA (reference sequence). The CDR3 loop spans 13 amino acids. V lost 1 base, J lost 1 base, and 7 bases lay in between. CDR3 nucleotide sequence: TGCAGTGCTAGAGCGCCTCGTAACTATGGCTACACCTTC. Encoded protein: CSARAPRNYGYTF.